The 14 T cell receptor beta chains below were found in one sample sequenced in a study of sequential checkpoint blockade in melanoma. Clones were sequenced by immunoSEQ multiplex PCR, and TCRdb holds only the in-frame ones, with some missing. The data show about 22,000 clones, around 30% seen once. Treatment described: randomized to nivolumab then ipilimumab (arm A) or the reverse (arm B). The source was tumor tissue (inferred from file names), collected from a patient given nivolumab and ipilimumab in sequence. Receptors were obtained from a human donor with melanoma.

V gene TRBV6-8 combines with J gene TRBJ1-3, with TRBD1 matching over 8 bases. This CDR3 has 13 residues. Trimming took 6 bases from V and 3 from J; bases not matched to a gene: 1. CDR1 is MNHGY and CDR2 is SAAAGT in the germline V gene. As DNA, the CDR3 is TGTGCCAGCAGGACAGGGGTTGGAAACACCATATATTTT. It specifies CASRTGVGNTIYF.

This clone was counted only a few times. This chain links TRBV11-3 with TRBJ2-5; D might be TRBD1 (5 bases). This CDR3 is 15 amino acids long. Germline V gene lookup returns CDR1 SGHNT and CDR2 YENEEA. Between the trimmed V and J ends, which lost 5 bases and 0 bases, there was a span of 13 bases. CDR3: CASSPMTDNQETQYF. As DNA, the CDR3 is TGTGCCAGCAGCCCTATGACAGACAACCAAGAGACCCAGTACTTC.

The rearrangement uses TRBV19 and TRBJ2-5, with a tentative D call TRBD1 (7 bases). The ends were cut back, 3 bases at V and 2 bases at J, with 10 bases in the middle. The CDR3 contains 14 residues. From germline, CDR1 is LNHDA and CDR2 SQIVND (reference sequence). CDR3: CASSMRGQQETQYF. The DNA of the CDR3 is TGTGCCAGTAGTATGCGGGGACAGCAAGAGACCCAGTACTTC.

This clone has a count of ten or more. The chain joins TRBV6-8 to TRBJ2-2; D gene unclear. The CDR3 extends over 13 amino acids. Trimming removed 7 bases from V and 1 base from J, with 7 bases in between. Germline CDR1 and CDR2: MNHGY and SAAAGT. The CDR3 DNA follows: TGTGCCAGCAAAAGACTGAACACCGGGGAGCTGTTTTTT. This codes for CASKRLNTGELFF.

The chain joins TRBV29-1 to TRBJ2-7; TRBD1 matches at 7 bases. CDR3 length equals 12 residues. CDR1 is SQVTM, CDR2 ANQGSEA, per germline. V was clipped by 1 base and J by 3 bases; unmatched bases: 0. CDR3 in amino acids: CSVEGTGYEQYF. CDR3 coding DNA: TGCAGCGTTGAAGGGACAGGCTACGAGCAGTACTTC.

This clone was found a few times. The gene calls are TRBV6-8 and TRBJ2-3; 7 bases match TRBD1. The CDR3 contains 15 residues. Germline V lookup: CDR1 MNHGY, CDR2 SAAAGT. Trimming cost V 5 bases and J 1 base; bases outside gene matches: 6. The DNA of the CDR3 is TGTGCCAGCAGTCGGACAGGTAGTCGCACAGATACGCAGTATTTT. Its translation: CASSRTGSRTDTQYF.

The J gene is TRBJ2-1, the V gene TRBV5-1; maybe TRBD2 (5 bases). Trimming shortened V by 0 bases and J by 1 base, and 8 bases separated the two germline ends. Per germline, CDR1 SGHRS and CDR2 YFSETQ. The CDR3 has 15 residues. CDR3 bases: TGCGCCAGCAGCTTGGCCGGGGAATCCTACAATGAGCAGTTCTTC. Translated, it gives CASSLAGESYNEQFF.

The rearrangement links TRBV15 to TRBJ1-2, with TRBD1 matching 9 bases. J lost 4 bases, V lost 1 base, and 4 bases had no gene match. CDR1 is LNHNV and CDR2 is YYDKDF in the germline V gene (reference sequence). This CDR3 region has 15 residues. The CDR3 reads CATSRGDRAFYGYTF. In DNA form, the CDR3 reads TGTGCCACCAGCAGAGGGGACAGGGCTTTCTATGGCTACACCTTC.

In this sample, this clone turned up once. This rearrangement joins TRBV19 to TRBJ1-6, with D unclear. Trimming shortened V by 4 bases and J by 7 bases, and 11 bases separated the two germline ends. The length of the CDR3 is 14 residues. Germline V lookup: CDR1 LNHDA, CDR2 SQIVND (reference sequence). CDR3 loop: CASSTWAPNSPLHF. CDR3 in DNA: TGTGCCAGTAGTACCTGGGCCCCGAATTCACCCCTCCACTTT. The full variable domain, its missing parts supplied by reference TRBV19 and TRBJ1-6, is DGGITQSPKYLFRKEGQNVTLSCEQNLNHDAMYWYRQDPGQGLRLIYYSQIVNDFQKGDIAEGYSVSREKKESFPLTVTSAQKNPTAFYLCASSTWAPNSPLHFGNGTRLTVT.

The rearrangement joins TRBV11-3 to TRBJ2-3; 7 bases line up with TRBD2. The CDR3 covers 17 residues. From germline, CDR1 is SGHNT and CDR2 YENEEA. V was clipped by 0 bases and J by 5 bases; unmatched bases: 11. This chain's CDR3 is CASSLEVASGRGDTQYF. CDR3 DNA: TGTGCCAGCAGCTTAGAGGTGGCTAGCGGACGAGGAGATACGCAGTATTTT.

In this sample, this clone turned up a few times. The CDR3 sequence is CASSPGVASGLAGLYQETQYF. As DNA, the CDR3 is TGCGCCAGCAGCCCTGGAGTTGCGTCTGGACTAGCGGGGTTGTACCAAGAGACCCAGTACTTC. The V gene is TRBV4-1, the J gene TRBJ2-5; 12 bases line up with TRBD2. From germline, CDR1 is MGHRA and CDR2 YSYEKL. V dropped 4 bases and J dropped 0; count of bases not matched to a gene: 18. This CDR3 is built from 21 residues.

This clone appeared a single time. V is TRBV19 and J is TRBJ2-3, with D perhaps TRBD2 (5 bases). Germline V lookup: CDR1 LNHDA, CDR2 SQIVND (reference sequence). Trimming left V 10 bases short and J 1 base short, with 15 bases between. The CDR3 loop spans 14 amino acids. The CDR3 protein is CATSQRIGTDTQYF. The CDR3 DNA reads TGTGCCACGTCCCAGCGGATCGGCACAGATACGCAGTATTTT.

There are a few counts of this clone. The V and J genes are TRBV6-8 and TRBJ1-2; D not resolved. Trimming cost V 2 bases and J 0 bases, with 4 bases left between them. The CDR3 length is 13 residues. Germline-derived CDR1 and CDR2 are MNHGY and SAAAGT. Here the CDR3 reads CASSYKANYGYTF. DNA of the CDR3: TGTGCCAGCAGTTACAAAGCTAACTATGGCTACACCTTC.

The V gene is TRBV23-1, the J gene TRBJ1-2; TRBD1 agrees at 8 bases. TRBV23-1 is an ORF for which the function is uncertain. The CDR3 consists of 15 residues. The ends lost 9 bases at V and 1 base at J; junction bases unmatched: 10. The CDR3 spells CASSEGTGSNYGYTF. The CDR3 region has the DNA TGCGCCAGTTCAGAGGGGACAGGTAGTAACTATGGCTACACCTTC.